This TCR beta chain was sequenced for a study of blood T cell repertoires in COVID-19. All enrollees were roughly 18 to 100 years old and from fewer than 30 US areas. This CDR3 is 17 amino acids long. Trimming stripped 5 bases from V and 0 bases from J, with 17 bases between. Germline V CDR1 and CDR2: MNHNY, SVGAGI (reference sequence). Authors' methods: Quantification of nucleated cells was approximated via reference gene primer amplification. Repertoires were generated with immunoSEQ multiplex PCR, while TCRdb's copy carries only in-frame clones and drops some. V and J calls and clone size are those listed in that table; D and trimming were worked out from the DNA. The sample contains some 150,000 clones, 88% of which appear only once.

This TCR was recovered from a woman aged 30 to 39 with acute COVID-19. The sequenced sample consisted of PBMCs or T cells enriched from blood (not recorded which). V gene TRBV6-6 combines with J gene TRBJ2-1; maybe TRBD2 (6 bases). CDR3 sequence: CASSPSLSGFSYNEQFF. In DNA, the CDR3 is TGTGCCAGCAGTCCCTCTCTAAGCGGGTTCTCCTACAATGAGCAGTTCTTC.